The rows below give T cell receptor beta chains drawn from one sample of a study of OX40 agonist ivuxolimab in advanced cancers. The data were produced by immunoSEQ multiplex PCR, yet TCRdb's version contains in-frame clones alone and is incomplete. The table shows 61,000 or so clones, with roughly 84% occurring only once. The sample here was CD4+ or CD8+ T cells sorted from blood, taken in a trial of the OX40 agonist ivuxolimab. These TCRs come from an adult with an advanced solid tumor such as melanoma, head and neck, liver or kidney cancer. The CDR3 runs from the conserved cysteine through the conserved F or W. A D gene is named only where the DNA matches it firmly. The size of a clone is reported for some rows only, either as once, few or many, or as a class for expanded clones.

cdr3_aa: CASRSRTSGNYEQYF
cdr3_nt: TGTGCCAGCAGATCCAGGACTAGCGGGAACTACGAGCAGTACTTC
clone_size: .
j_call: TRBJ2-7
d_call: TRBD2
v_call: TRBV28

cdr3_aa: CASSHRQGVRGANEKLFF
cdr3_nt: TGCGCCAGCAGCCACAGACAGGGAGTAAGGGGGGCGAATGAAAAACTGTTTTTT
clone_size: .
j_call: TRBJ1-4
d_call: TRBD1
v_call: TRBV4-1

cdr3_aa: CAWSLGRYSNQPQHF
cdr3_nt: TGTGCCTGGAGTTTGGGCAGGTATAGCAATCAGCCCCAGCATTTT
clone_size: .
j_call: TRBJ1-5
d_call: .
v_call: TRBV30

cdr3_aa: CAWSVSLVRGRLLDYGYTF
cdr3_nt: TGTGCCTGGAGTGTATCTCTGGTCAGGGGACGCCTTTTGGACTATGGCTACACCTTC
clone_size: once
j_call: TRBJ1-2
d_call: .
v_call: TRBV30

cdr3_aa: CASSPPEQGYGYTF
cdr3_nt: TGCGCCAGCAGCCCCCCGGAGCAAGGATATGGCTACACCTTC
clone_size: .
j_call: TRBJ1-2
d_call: .
v_call: TRBV5-1

cdr3_aa: CASNIAGGQRDTQYF
cdr3_nt: TGTGCCAGCAACATAGCGGGAGGCCAGAGAGATACGCAGTATTTT
clone_size: once
j_call: TRBJ2-3
d_call: TRBD2
v_call: TRBV4-2

cdr3_aa: CSASQRYGYTF
cdr3_nt: TGCAGTGCTAGTCAGCGCTATGGCTACACCTTC
clone_size: .
j_call: TRBJ1-2
d_call: .
v_call: TRBV20-1

cdr3_aa: CASSLEPASYHEQFF
cdr3_nt: TGCGCCAGCAGCTTGGAACCCGCCTCGTACCATGAGCAGTTCTTC
clone_size: once
j_call: TRBJ2-1
d_call: .
v_call: TRBV5-1

cdr3_aa: CAWSARGPGNTIYF
cdr3_nt: TGTGCCTGGAGTGCGAGGGGGCCGGGAAACACCATATATTTT
clone_size: .
j_call: TRBJ1-3
d_call: TRBD1
v_call: TRBV30

cdr3_aa: CASSSRTYGYTF
cdr3_nt: TGTGCCAGCAGCTCGAGGACCTATGGCTACACCTTC
clone_size: .
j_call: TRBJ1-2
d_call: .
v_call: TRBV28

cdr3_aa: CASSKTNTYEQYF
cdr3_nt: TGTGCCAGCTCCAAGACAAATACCTACGAGCAGTACTTC
clone_size: .
j_call: TRBJ2-7
d_call: .
v_call: TRBV7-6

cdr3_aa: CASTSSAVHTEAFF
cdr3_nt: TGTGCCAGCACTTCCTCGGCGGTCCACACTGAAGCTTTCTTT
clone_size: .
j_call: TRBJ1-1
d_call: .
v_call: TRBV27

cdr3_aa: CASSRNAGAGDTQYF
cdr3_nt: TGTGCCAGCAGCCGAAACGCGGGGGCGGGGGATACGCAGTATTTT
clone_size: .
j_call: TRBJ2-3
d_call: .
v_call: TRBV7-3

cdr3_aa: CASSTLAGEQFF
cdr3_nt: TGTGCCAGCAGTACGTTGGCAGGTGAGCAGTTCTTC
clone_size: .
j_call: TRBJ2-1
d_call: .
v_call: TRBV6-4

cdr3_aa: CASSFPHTQYF
cdr3_nt: TGTGCCAGCAGTTTTCCCCATACGCAGTATTTT
clone_size: .
j_call: TRBJ2-3
d_call: .
v_call: TRBV6-5

cdr3_aa: CASSLARTGDGYTF
cdr3_nt: TGTGCCAGCAGTCTAGCCCGGACAGGGGATGGCTACACCTTC
clone_size: .
j_call: TRBJ1-2
d_call: TRBD1
v_call: TRBV28

cdr3_aa: CASSLRRGGTEAFF
cdr3_nt: TGTGCCAGCAGCTTGAGGAGAGGGGGCACTGAAGCTTTCTTT
clone_size: .
j_call: TRBJ1-1
d_call: .
v_call: TRBV5-6

cdr3_aa: CASSPRTGNYGYTF
cdr3_nt: TGTGCCAGCAGCCCTCGGACAGGCAACTATGGCTACACCTTC
clone_size: .
j_call: TRBJ1-2
d_call: TRBD1
v_call: TRBV7-9

cdr3_aa: CASSPPRTSGGDEQFF
cdr3_nt: TGTGCCAGCTCACCCCCGAGGACTAGCGGGGGTGATGAGCAGTTCTTC
clone_size: .
j_call: TRBJ2-1
d_call: TRBD2
v_call: TRBV18

cdr3_aa: CASSFPGGSKNIQYF
cdr3_nt: TGTGCCAGCAGCTTCCCCGGGGGGTCCAAAAACATTCAGTACTTC
clone_size: once
j_call: TRBJ2-4
d_call: TRBD2
v_call: TRBV5-4

cdr3_aa: CASSPWTVAPLHF
cdr3_nt: TGTGCCAGCAGTCCCTGGACCGTTGCTCCCCTCCACTTT
clone_size: .
j_call: TRBJ1-6
d_call: .
v_call: TRBV28

cdr3_aa: CSAQGQNTEAFF
cdr3_nt: TGCAGCGCACAGGGACAGAACACTGAAGCTTTCTTT
clone_size: .
j_call: TRBJ1-1
d_call: .
v_call: TRBV29-1

cdr3_aa: CASSSPGWNEQFF
cdr3_nt: TGTGCCAGCAGTTCACCAGGGTGGAATGAGCAGTTCTTC
clone_size: .
j_call: TRBJ2-1
d_call: .
v_call: TRBV28

cdr3_aa: CASSLRSIRETQYF
cdr3_nt: TGCGCCAGCAGCTTGCGGTCCATCAGGGAGACCCAGTACTTC
clone_size: few
j_call: TRBJ2-5
d_call: .
v_call: TRBV5-1

cdr3_aa: CASSLEPPYGYNEQFF
cdr3_nt: TGTGCCAGCAGCTTAGAACCCCCCTACGGCTACAATGAGCAGTTCTTC
clone_size: .
j_call: TRBJ2-1
d_call: .
v_call: TRBV11-2

cdr3_aa: CASSLAGWGTDTQYF
cdr3_nt: TGTGCCAGCAGCCTTGCGGGTTGGGGCACAGATACGCAGTATTTT
clone_size: .
j_call: TRBJ2-3
d_call: .
v_call: TRBV14

cdr3_aa: CAISERREGANVLTF
cdr3_nt: TGTGCCATCAGTGAAAGAAGGGAAGGGGCCAACGTCCTGACTTTC
clone_size: .
j_call: TRBJ2-6
d_call: .
v_call: TRBV10-3

cdr3_aa: CATSTSAELAGYNEQFF
cdr3_nt: TGTGCCACCAGCACCTCCGCGGAACTAGCGGGCTACAATGAGCAGTTCTTC
clone_size: .
j_call: TRBJ2-1
d_call: TRBD2
v_call: TRBV15